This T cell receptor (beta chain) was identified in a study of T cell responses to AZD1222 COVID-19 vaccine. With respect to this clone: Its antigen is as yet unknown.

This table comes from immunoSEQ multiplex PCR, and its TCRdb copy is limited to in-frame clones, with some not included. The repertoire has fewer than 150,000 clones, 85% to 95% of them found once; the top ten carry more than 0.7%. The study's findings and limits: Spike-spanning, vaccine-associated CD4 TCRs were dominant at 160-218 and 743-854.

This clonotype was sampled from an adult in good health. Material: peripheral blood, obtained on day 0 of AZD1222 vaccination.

The CDR3 loop is CASSYSPGAFAGELFF. The CDR3 DNA reads TGTGCCAGCAGTTACTCTCCGGGGGCGTTTGCCGGGGAGCTGTTTTTT. This chain uses TRBV6-5 with TRBJ2-2; D tentatively reads TRBD1 or TRBD2 (6 bases each). This CDR3 has 16 amino acids. Looked up from germline, CDR1 is MNHEY and CDR2 is SVGAGI. Trimming stripped 0 bases from V and 6 bases from J, with 14 bases between.